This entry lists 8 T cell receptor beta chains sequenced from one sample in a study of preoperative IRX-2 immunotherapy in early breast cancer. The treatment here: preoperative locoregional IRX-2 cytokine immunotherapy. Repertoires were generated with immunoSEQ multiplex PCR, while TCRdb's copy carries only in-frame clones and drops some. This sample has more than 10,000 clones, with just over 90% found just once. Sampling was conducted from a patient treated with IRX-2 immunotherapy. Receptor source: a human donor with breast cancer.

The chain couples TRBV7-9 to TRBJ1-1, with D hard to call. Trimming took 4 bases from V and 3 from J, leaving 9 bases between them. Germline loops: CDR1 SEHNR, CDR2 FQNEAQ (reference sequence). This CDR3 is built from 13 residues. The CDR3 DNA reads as TGTGCCAGCAGCTCCAGCAGAGACACTGAAGCTTTCTTT. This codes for CASSSSRDTEAFF.

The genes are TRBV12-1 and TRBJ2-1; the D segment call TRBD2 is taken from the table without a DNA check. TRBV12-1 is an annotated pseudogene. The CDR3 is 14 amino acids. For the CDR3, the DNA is TGTGCCAGCAGCCTTGAATGGGGGAGGAATGAGCAGTTCTTC. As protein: CASSLEWGRNEQFF.

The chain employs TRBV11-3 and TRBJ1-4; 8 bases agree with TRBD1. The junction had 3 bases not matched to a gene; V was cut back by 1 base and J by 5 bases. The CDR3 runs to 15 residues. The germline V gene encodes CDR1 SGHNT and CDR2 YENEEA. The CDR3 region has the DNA TGTGCCAGCAGCTTAGCGCGACAGGGGAATGAAAAACTGTTTTTT. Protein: CASSLARQGNEKLFF.

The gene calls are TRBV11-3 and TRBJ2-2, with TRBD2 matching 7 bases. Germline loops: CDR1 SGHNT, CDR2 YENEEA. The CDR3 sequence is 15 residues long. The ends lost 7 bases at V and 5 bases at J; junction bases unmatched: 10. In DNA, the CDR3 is TGTGCCAGCAAATGGGGGGGTACGTGGACCGGGGAGCTGTTTTTT. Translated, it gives CASKWGGTWTGELFF.

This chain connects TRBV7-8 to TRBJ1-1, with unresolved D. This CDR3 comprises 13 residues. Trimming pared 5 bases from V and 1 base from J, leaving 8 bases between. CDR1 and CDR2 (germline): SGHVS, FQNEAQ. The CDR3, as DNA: TGTGCCAGCAGCCGTGGTTGGAACACTGAAGCTTTCTTT. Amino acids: CASSRGWNTEAFF. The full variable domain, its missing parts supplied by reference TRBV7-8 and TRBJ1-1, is GAGVSQSPRYKVAKRGQDVALRCDPISGHVSLFWYQQALGQGPEFLTYFQNEAQLDKSGLPSDRFFAERPEGSVSTLKIQRTQQEDSAVYLCASSRGWNTEAFFGQGTRLTVV.

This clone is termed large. The CDR3 loop reads CASTREARSNSPLHF. The CDR3 DNA is TGTGCCAGCACCCGGGAAGCCAGATCAAATTCACCCCTCCACTTT. The chain has TRBV27 and TRBJ1-6; D ambiguous. CDR1 MNHEY and CDR2 SMNVEV come from the germline V gene (reference sequence). This CDR3 spans 15 amino acids. The ends were cut back, 7 bases at V and 7 bases at J, with 17 bases in the middle.

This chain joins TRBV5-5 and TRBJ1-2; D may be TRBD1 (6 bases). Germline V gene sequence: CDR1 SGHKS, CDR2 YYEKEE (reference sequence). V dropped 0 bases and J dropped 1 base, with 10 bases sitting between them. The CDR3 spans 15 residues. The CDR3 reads CASSLGTVINYGYTF. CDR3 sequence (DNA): TGTGCCAGCAGCTTGGGGACAGTCATTAACTATGGCTACACCTTC.

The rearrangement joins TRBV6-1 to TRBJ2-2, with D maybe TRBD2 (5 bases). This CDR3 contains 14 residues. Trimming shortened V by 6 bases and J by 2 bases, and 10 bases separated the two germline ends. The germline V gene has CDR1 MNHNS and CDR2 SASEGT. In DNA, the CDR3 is TGTGCCAGCAGCTGGACTTTCAACACCGGGGAGCTGTTTTTT. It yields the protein CASSWTFNTGELFF.